Detailed here is one T cell receptor (beta chain). Its antigen is still unknown. No clone much larger than this one lies a single base away; base qualities are absent. The germline V gene sets CDR1 to SNHLY and CDR2 to FYNNEI. At the junction V is shortened by 6 bases and J by 8 bases; bases outside the gene matches: 9. The CDR3, cysteine through phenylalanine, is 14 amino acids long. Here the CDR3 DNA is all that survives: 42 bases in frame from base 1. The immunoSEQ Assay, a bias-controlled multiplex PCR, was used to amplify TCRbeta CDR3 regions from genomic DNA. Turning to the authors' computational methods: Within the assay, amplification of reference gene primers was used to estimate how many nucleated cells each sample contained. Sequence reads were collapsed and filtered to measure the absolute abundance of every unique TCRbeta CDR3 rearrangement. Productive Simpson clonality was computed per sample as the square root of Simpson's diversity index over productive rearrangements. TCRdb provides this immuneACCESS table in a form limited to in-frame rearrangements. Some clones are lacking; in checked studies, under half of them reflect an unresolved V gene, and why the rest are absent is not known. The V and J calls and clone size come from that table; D and trimming were worked out from the DNA. A total of 100,000 to 150,000 clones appear in this sample, 75% to 90% of them only once. The top ten clones comprise around 3% of the sample.

This specimen comes from a study of blood T cell repertoires in COVID-19 (dated by TCRdb to about 2020). Regarding the complete study: The collaborator samples originated in the United States, Italy and Spain and spanned the acute and convalescent phases of COVID-19. Nearly every sample came with metadata listing a de-identified subject ID, COVID-19 status, age in years and sex. The repertoires were released in a freely available public database meant as a resource for research on the immune response to SARS-CoV-2. The material from the prospective study consisted of cDNA or gDNA derived from T cells, B-cell-depleted T cells, or PBMCs. Where available, HLA class I and class II types were obtained from metadata supplied by the sample provider rather than from assay-based typing. The samples were drawn from the first 160 participants of the ongoing ImmuneRACE study and from over a thousand subjects provided by 6 global collaborators. Deeply sampled blood TCRbeta repertoires from subjects exposed to, actively infected with, or recovered from COVID-19 were included in the dataset. What the study reported, not specific to this receptor: Clinical and demographic metadata were provided uncurated, with the amount varying by source and participant.

One collaborating source in Seattle enrolled patients while the patients were actively infected and followed the patients over time throughout the course of disease. Collaborating institutions collected whole blood in K2EDTA tubes following their own protocols. For TCRbeta analysis, collaborators shipped samples as frozen whole blood, isolated PBMCs, or DNA extracted from either of those sample types. This TCR derives from a woman older than 75 with COVID-19, enrolled during active disease. The sequenced sample was peripheral blood. The chain is encoded by TRBV2 joined to TRBJ2-3, with 9 bases aligning to TRBD1. The DNA reads TGTGCCAGCAGCCCGGGACAGGGAACATTTACGCAGTATTTT. It translates to CASSPGQGTFTQYF. The variable domain in full, with residues beyond the CDR3 obtained from the reference TRBV2 and TRBJ2-3 genes, is EPEVTQTPSHQVTQMGQEVILRCVPISNHLYFYWYRQILGQKVEFLVSFYNNEISEKSEIFDDQFSVERPDGSNFTLKIRSTKLEDSAMYFCASSPGQGTFTQYFGPGTRLTVL.